This TCR beta chain was captured in a study of CD8 T cells in ankylosing spondylitis. TCRdb recomputed calls from the 5' RACE reads with MiXCR, one row per CDR3 protein. The sample holds approximately 500,000 distinct CDR3 sequences, roughly 13% seen once. The study, taken as a whole, reports: Roughly 8 highly homologous variants made up a TCR beta motif, and this motif appeared characteristic of ankylosing spondylitis blood.

As regards this clonotype: Its antigen is as yet unknown.

This TCR came from a male donor with ankylosing spondylitis. Sequencing used blood, either unsorted or a sorted T cell fraction (not recorded which).

The CDR3 bases are TGTGCCAGCAGTTACAAGTCGTGGGACAGGGTTACCGGGGAGCTGTTTTTT. It codes for CASSYKSWDRVTGELFF. The chain has TRBV6-5 and TRBJ2-2; 9 positions match TRBD1. Germline V gives CDR1 MNHEY, CDR2 SVGAGI. The CDR3 loop spans 17 amino acids. With V trimmed by 2 bases and J by 5 bases, 9 bases remained unmatched.